This entry describes one T cell receptor beta chain. The sample belongs to a study of blood T cell repertoires in COVID-19. Per the original methods: Quantification of nucleated cells was approximated via reference gene primer amplification. The repertoire was sequenced with immunoSEQ multiplex PCR; TCRdb's copy has only in-frame clones and lacks some. V, J and clone size reflect that table, while D and trimming were determined from the DNA. The repertoire holds over 150,000 clones, with 90% to 95% as singletons. The CDR3 sequence is 15 residues long. In germline, CDR1 is SEHNR, CDR2 FQNEAQ (reference sequence). J gave up 2 bases and V 0 bases, and 4 bases lay outside the gene matches.

This TCR was sampled from a man aged 50 to 60 with acute or convalescent COVID-19. Sequenced: peripheral blood. The J gene is TRBJ2-7, the V gene TRBV7-9, with 7 positions matching TRBD1. As DNA, the CDR3 is TGTGCCAGCAGCTTAGCTACAGGGGCCGCCTACGAGCAGTACTTC. Translated, it gives CASSLATGAAYEQYF.